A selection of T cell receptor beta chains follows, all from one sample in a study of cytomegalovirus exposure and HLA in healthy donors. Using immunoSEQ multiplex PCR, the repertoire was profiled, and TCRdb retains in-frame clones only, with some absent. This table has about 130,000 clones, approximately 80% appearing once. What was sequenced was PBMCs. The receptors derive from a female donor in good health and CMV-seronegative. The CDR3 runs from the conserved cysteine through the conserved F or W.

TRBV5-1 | CASSRTGGTEAFF
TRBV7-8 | CASSLVGANTEAFF
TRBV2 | CASSYDTYEQYF
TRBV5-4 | CASSRGTDNTEAFF
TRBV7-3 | CASSFQGHDTEAFF
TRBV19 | CASSISGPEKLFF
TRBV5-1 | CASSPWGQGETQYF
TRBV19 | CASSTPGSGSPDTQYF
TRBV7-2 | CASSLGGKGYTF
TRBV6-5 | CASSLRTGDEAFF
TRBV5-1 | CASSLTPAGTGTYEQYF
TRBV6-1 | CASSEGAATYGYTF
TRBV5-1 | CASSLGTPYQGETQYF
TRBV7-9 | CASSLGLEAKNIQYF
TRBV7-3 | CASSSLAGNYNEQFF
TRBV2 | CASRLAESSGELFF
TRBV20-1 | CSARSLSQAFF
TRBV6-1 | CASIPGLAGGYEQYF
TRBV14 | CASSLQTNTEAFF
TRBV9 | CASSAGTASSGNTIYF
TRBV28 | CASSFSAENTGELFF
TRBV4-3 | CASSQLAGADTQYF
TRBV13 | CASSPGSGEQYF
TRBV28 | CASSSPASSNQPQHF
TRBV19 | CATGTGESDTQYF
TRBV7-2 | CASSTLAGETYEQYF